The subject of this entry is one TCR beta chain. The record originates from a study of cytomegalovirus exposure and HLA in healthy donors. J was trimmed by 4 bases and V by 3 bases; bases with no gene match: 13. The CDR3 covers 17 residues. Germline-derived CDR1 and CDR2 are LNHNV and YYDKDF (reference sequence). Generated by immunoSEQ multiplex PCR, the TCRdb table keeps only in-frame clones and is missing some. The sample lists approximately 210,000 clones; more than 70% were seen once. The chain couples TRBV15 to TRBJ2-3, with 7 bases fitting TRBD2. This sequence originates from a woman under 30 in good health and CMV-seronegative. Input material: PBMCs. Written as DNA, the CDR3 is TGTGCCACCAGCAGGGGGGACTACGGGAAAGTCGCAGATACGCAGTATTTT. This codes for CATSRGDYGKVADTQYF.